A single sample is the source of the 5 T cell receptor beta chains below, sequenced in a study of blood T cell repertoires in COVID-19. Repertoires were generated with immunoSEQ multiplex PCR, while TCRdb's copy carries only in-frame clones and drops some. The sample carries some 670,000 clones, about nine tenths recorded once. Sequencing was done on a sample of peripheral blood. These receptors were collected from a woman under 30 with acute or convalescent COVID-19.

The V and J genes are TRBV6-6 and TRBJ1-6; D perhaps matches TRBD1 (6 bases). V lost 7 bases, J lost 9 bases, and 13 bases lay in between. This CDR3 spans 13 amino acids. Germline V gene sequence: CDR1 MNHNY, CDR2 SVGAGI (reference sequence). The CDR3 DNA reads as TGTGCCAGCATCAGGGGAGAAGGTTCACCCCTCCACTTT. Its protein is CASIRGEGSPLHF.

This chain uses TRBV6-2 or TRBV6-3 with TRBJ1-5; 10 nucleotides line up with TRBD1. The V gene's germline CDR1 is MNHEY and CDR2 SVGEGT. The CDR3 runs 16 residues. The trim removed 8 bases at V and 2 bases at J, leaving 9 bases unmatched. CDR3: CASGRGTGVGNQPQHF. Here the CDR3 DNA reads TGTGCCAGCGGCCGTGGGACAGGGGTCGGCAATCAGCCCCAGCATTTT.

V gene TRBV10-3 combines with J gene TRBJ2-6; 11 bases match TRBD1. V lost 7 bases, J lost 3 bases, and 8 bases stayed unmatched. There are 17 residues in the CDR3. Per germline, CDR1 ENHRY and CDR2 SYGVKD. The CDR3 sequence is CAINSPDRGLGANVLTF. The CDR3 DNA reads TGTGCCATCAACTCCCCGGACAGGGGGCTTGGGGCCAACGTCCTGACTTTC.

The CDR3 loop is CASRDRATYEQYF. The CDR3 DNA sequence: TGTGCCAGCAGGGACAGGGCAACCTACGAGCAGTACTTC. The rearrangement joins TRBV11-2 to TRBJ2-7, with TRBD1 matching 8 bases. Unmatched junction bases numbered 3, after V lost 6 bases and J lost 2 bases. CDR3 length: 13 amino acids. The germline V gene has CDR1 SGHAT and CDR2 FQNNGV.

This sequence joins TRBV2 and TRBJ2-2; TRBD1 agrees at 7 bases. The CDR3 has 15 residues. Trimming cost V 6 bases and J 4 bases; bases outside gene matches: 8. Germline V CDR1 and CDR2: SNHLY, FYNNEI. CDR3 sequence: CASSSKQGTTGELFF. CDR3 bases: TGTGCCAGCAGCTCTAAACAGGGGACCACCGGGGAGCTGTTTTTT.